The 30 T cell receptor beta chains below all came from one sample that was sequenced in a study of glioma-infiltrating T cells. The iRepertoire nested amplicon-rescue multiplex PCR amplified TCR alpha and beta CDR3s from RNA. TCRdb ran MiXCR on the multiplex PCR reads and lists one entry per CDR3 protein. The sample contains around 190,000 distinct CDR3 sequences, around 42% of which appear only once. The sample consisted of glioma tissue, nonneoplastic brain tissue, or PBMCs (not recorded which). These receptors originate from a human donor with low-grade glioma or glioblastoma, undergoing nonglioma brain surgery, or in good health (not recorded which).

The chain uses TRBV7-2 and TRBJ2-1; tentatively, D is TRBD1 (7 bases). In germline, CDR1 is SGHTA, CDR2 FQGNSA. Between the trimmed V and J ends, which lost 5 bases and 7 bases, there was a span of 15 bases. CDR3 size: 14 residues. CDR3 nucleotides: TGTGCCAGCAGCGCAGGGGGGAGTAAAAATGAGCAGTTCTTC. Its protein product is CASSAGGSKNEQFF.

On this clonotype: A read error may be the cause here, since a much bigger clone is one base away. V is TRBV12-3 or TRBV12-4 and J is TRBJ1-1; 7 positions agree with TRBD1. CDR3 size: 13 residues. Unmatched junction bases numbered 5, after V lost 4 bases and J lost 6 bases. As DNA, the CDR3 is TGTGCCAGCAGTTCACTGGGACAGTCTGAAGCTTTCTTT. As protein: CASSSLGQSEAFF.

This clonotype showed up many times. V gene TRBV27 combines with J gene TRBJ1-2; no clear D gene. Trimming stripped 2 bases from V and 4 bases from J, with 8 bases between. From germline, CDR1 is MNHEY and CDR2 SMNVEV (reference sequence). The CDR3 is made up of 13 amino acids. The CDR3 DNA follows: TGTGCCAGCAGTTTAGGTCGGAGCTATGGCTACACCTTC. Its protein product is CASSLGRSYGYTF.

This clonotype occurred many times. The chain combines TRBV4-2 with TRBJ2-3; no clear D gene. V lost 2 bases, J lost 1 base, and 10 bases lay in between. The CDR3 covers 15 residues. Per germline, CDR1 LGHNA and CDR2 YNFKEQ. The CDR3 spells CASSQPDGRTDTQYF. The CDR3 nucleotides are TGTGCCAGCAGCCAACCGGACGGACGCACAGATACGCAGTATTTT.

The CDR3 reads CASSQDASRGQAQYF. CDR3 DNA sequence: TGTGCCAGCAGCCAAGATGCCAGCAGGGGTCAGGCCCAGTACTTC. This chain joins TRBV3-1 and TRBJ2-5; D may be TRBD1 (6 bases). CDR3 length equals 15 residues. Trimming took off 0 bases at V and 9 bases at J, with 17 bases between the two ends. Germline loops: CDR1 LGHDT, CDR2 YNNKEL (reference sequence).

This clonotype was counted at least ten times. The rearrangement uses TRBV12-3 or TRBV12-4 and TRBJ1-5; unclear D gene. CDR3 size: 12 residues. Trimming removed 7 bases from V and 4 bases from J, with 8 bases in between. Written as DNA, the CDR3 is TGTGCCAGCATAAAACAAAATCAGCCCCAGCATTTT. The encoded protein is CASIKQNQPQHF.

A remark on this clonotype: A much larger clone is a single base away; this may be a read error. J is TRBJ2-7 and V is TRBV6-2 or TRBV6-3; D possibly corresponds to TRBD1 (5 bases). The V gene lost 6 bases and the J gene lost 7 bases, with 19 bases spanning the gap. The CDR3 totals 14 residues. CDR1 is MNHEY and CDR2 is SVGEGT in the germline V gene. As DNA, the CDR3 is TGTGCCAGCAGCCGGGCGGCAGGGCAGCAAGAGCAGTACTTC. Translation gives CASSRAAGQQEQYF.

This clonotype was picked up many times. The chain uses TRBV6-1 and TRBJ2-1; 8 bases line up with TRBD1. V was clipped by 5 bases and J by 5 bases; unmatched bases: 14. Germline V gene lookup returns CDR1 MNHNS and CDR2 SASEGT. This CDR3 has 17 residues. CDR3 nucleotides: TGTGCCAGCAGTTATGTCAGGGGGCAGGGCGGGCACAATGAGCAGTTCTTC. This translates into CASSYVRGQGGHNEQFF.

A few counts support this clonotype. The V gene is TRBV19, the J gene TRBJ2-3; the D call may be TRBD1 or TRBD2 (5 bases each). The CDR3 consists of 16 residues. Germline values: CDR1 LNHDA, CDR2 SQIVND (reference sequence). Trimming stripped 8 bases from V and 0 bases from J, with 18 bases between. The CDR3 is CASEPTGQRSTDTQYF. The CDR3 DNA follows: TGTGCCAGTGAACCAACGGGGCAACGAAGCACAGATACGCAGTATTTT.

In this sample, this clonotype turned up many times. In DNA, the CDR3 is TGTGCCAGCAGTAAACTACAGGGTTACACTGAAGCTTTCTTT. It specifies CASSKLQGYTEAFF. J is TRBJ1-1 and V is TRBV28, with D possibly TRBD1 on 6 matching bases. Germline V gene data show CDR1 as MDHEN and CDR2 as SYDVKM. V lost 5 bases to trimming and J lost 3 bases, with 13 bases between them. CDR3 length equals 14 residues.

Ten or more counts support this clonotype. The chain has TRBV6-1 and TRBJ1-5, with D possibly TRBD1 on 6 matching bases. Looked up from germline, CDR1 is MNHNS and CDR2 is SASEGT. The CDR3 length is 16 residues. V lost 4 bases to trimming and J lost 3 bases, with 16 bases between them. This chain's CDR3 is CASSAPKTGLNQPQHF. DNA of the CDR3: TGTGCCAGCAGTGCCCCTAAAACAGGGCTCAATCAGCCCCAGCATTTT.

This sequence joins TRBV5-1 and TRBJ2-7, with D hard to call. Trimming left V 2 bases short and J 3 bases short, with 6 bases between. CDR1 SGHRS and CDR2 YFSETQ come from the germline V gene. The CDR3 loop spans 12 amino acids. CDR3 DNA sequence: TGCGCCAGCAGCTTCTGGGGCTACGAGCAGTACTTC. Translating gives CASSFWGYEQYF.

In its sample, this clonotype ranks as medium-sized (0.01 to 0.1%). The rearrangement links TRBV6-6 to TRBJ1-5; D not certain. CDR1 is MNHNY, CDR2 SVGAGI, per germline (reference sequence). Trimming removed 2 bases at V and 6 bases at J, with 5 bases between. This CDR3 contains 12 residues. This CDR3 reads CASSYNAQPQHF. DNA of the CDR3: TGTGCCAGCAGTTACAATGCTCAGCCCCAGCATTTT.

CDR3: CASGTGPNTEAFF. The CDR3 bases are TGTGCCAGCGGGACAGGGCCGAACACTGAAGCTTTCTTT. This chain connects TRBV27 to TRBJ1-1; 9 bases line up with TRBD1. This CDR3 comprises 13 residues. V shed 8 bases and J 1 base; nucleotides not matched to a gene: 2. Germline CDR1 MNHEY, CDR2 SMNVEV (reference sequence).

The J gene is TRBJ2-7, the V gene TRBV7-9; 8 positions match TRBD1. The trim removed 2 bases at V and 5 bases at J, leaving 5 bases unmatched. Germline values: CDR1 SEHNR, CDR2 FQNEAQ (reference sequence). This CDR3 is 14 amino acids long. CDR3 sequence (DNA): TGTGCCAGCAGCTTATTGGGACAGGTCCACGAGCAGTACTTC. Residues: CASSLLGQVHEQYF.

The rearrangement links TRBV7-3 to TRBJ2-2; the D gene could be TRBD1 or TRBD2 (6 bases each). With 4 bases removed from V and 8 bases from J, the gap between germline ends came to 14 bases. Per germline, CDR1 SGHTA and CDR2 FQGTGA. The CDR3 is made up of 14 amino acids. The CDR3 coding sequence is TGTGCCAGCAGCTCGATCGGGGGCTTAGGGGAGCTGTTTTTT. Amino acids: CASSSIGGLGELFF.

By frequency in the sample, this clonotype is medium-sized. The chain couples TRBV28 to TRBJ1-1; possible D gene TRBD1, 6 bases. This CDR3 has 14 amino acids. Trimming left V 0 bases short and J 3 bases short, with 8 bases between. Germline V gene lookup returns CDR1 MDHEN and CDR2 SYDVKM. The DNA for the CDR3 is TGTGCCAGCAGTTTATGGGCAGGGGACACTGAAGCTTTCTTT. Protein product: CASSLWAGDTEAFF.

CDR3 residues: CATNGRSTDTQYF. In nucleotides, the CDR3 is TGTGCCACCAATGGCAGAAGCACAGATACGCAGTATTTT. V gene TRBV24-1 combines with J gene TRBJ2-3; D gene unclear. Trimming removed 8 bases at V and 0 bases at J, with 8 bases between. CDR3 length equals 13 residues. Germline V gene sequence: CDR1 KGHDR, CDR2 SFDVKD.

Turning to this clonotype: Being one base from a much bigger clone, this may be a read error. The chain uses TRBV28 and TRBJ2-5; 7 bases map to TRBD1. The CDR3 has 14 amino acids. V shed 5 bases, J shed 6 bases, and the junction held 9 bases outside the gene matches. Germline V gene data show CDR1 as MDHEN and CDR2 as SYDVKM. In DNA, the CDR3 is TGTGCCAGCAGTACAGGGGCCCTTGTGCAGACCCAGTACTTC. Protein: CASSTGALVQTQYF.

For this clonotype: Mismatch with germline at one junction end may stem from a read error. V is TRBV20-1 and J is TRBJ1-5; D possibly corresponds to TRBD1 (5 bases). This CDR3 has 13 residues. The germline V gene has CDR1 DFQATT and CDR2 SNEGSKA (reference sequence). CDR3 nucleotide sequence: TGCAGTGCTGGAGACAGCTATAATCAGCCCCGGCATTTT. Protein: CSAGDSYNQPRHF.

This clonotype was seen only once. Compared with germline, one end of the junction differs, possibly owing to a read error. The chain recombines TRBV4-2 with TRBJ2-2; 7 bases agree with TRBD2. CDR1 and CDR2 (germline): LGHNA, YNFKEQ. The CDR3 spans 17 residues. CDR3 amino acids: CASSKDETSSYTGELFF. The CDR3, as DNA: TGTGCCAGCAGCAAAGATGAGACTAGCTCATACACCGGGGAGCTGTTTTTT.

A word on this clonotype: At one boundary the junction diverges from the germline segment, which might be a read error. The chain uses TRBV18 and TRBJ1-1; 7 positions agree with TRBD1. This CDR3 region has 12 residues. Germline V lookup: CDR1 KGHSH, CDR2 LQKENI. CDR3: CASSYRGSEASF. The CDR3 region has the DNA TGTGCCAGCTCGTACAGGGGTAGTGAAGCTTCCTTT.

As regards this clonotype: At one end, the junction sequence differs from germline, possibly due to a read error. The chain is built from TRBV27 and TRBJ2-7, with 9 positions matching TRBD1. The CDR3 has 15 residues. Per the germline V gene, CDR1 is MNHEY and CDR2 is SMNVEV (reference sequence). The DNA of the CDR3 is TGTGTCAGCGGGGACCTCGGGACAGGGAGCAACGAGCAGTGCTTC. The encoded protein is CVSGDLGTGSNEQCF.

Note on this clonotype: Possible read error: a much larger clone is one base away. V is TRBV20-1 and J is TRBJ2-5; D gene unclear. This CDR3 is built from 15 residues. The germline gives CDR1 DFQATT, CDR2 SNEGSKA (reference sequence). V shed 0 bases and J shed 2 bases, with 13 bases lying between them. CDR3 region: CSARDSSEGQETQYF. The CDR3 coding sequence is TGCAGTGCTAGAGATAGCTCAGAAGGGCAAGAGACCCAGTACTTC.

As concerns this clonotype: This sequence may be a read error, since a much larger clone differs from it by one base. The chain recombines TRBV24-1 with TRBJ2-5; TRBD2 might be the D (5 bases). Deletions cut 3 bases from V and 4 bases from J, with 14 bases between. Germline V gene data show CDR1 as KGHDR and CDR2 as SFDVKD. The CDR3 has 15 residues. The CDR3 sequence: CATSDTGKGIETQYF. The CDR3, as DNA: TGTGCCACCAGTGATACGGGAAAGGGCATAGAGACCCAGTACTTC.

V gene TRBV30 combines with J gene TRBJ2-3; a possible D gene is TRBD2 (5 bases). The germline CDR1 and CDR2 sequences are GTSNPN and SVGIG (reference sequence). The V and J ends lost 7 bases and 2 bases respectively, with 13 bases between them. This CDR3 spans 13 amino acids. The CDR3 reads CASPGVSTDTQYF. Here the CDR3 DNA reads TGTGCCTCCCCCGGGGTCTCCACAGATACGCAGTATTTT. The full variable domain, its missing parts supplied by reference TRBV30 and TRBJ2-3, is SQTIHQWPATLVQPVGSPLSLECTVEGTSNPNLYWYRQAAGRGLQLLFYSVGIGQISSEVPQNLSASRPQDRQFILSSKKLLLSDSGFYLCASPGVSTDTQYFGPGTRLTVL.

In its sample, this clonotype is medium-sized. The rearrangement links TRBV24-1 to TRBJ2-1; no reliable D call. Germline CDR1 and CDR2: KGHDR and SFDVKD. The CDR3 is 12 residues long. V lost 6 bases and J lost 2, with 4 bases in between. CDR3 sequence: CATSSTYNEQFF. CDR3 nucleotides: TGTGCCACCAGTAGCACCTACAATGAGCAGTTCTTC.

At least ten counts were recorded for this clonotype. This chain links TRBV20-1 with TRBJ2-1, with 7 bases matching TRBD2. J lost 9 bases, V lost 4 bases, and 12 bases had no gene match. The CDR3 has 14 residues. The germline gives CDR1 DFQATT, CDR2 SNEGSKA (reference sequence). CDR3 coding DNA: TGCAGTGCTATCTCAGGGACGGGAGGTGGTGAGCAGTTCTTC. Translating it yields CSAISGTGGGEQFF.

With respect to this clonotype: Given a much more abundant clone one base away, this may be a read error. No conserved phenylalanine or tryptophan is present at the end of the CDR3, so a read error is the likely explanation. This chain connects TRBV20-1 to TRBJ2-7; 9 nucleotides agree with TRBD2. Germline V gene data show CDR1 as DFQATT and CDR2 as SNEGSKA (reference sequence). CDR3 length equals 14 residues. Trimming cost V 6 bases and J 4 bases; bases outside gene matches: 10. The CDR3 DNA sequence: TGCAGTGCCCGAATAGCGGGAGAGAAGTACGAGCAGTACCTC. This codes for CSARIAGEKYEQYL.

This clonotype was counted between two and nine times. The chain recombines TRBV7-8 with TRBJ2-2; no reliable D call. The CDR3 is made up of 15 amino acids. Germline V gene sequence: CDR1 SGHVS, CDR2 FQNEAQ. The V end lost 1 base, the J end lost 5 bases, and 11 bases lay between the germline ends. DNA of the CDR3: TGTGCCAGCAGCTTAGAGATAGCTGTTACCGGGGAGCTGTTTTTT. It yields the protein CASSLEIAVTGELFF.